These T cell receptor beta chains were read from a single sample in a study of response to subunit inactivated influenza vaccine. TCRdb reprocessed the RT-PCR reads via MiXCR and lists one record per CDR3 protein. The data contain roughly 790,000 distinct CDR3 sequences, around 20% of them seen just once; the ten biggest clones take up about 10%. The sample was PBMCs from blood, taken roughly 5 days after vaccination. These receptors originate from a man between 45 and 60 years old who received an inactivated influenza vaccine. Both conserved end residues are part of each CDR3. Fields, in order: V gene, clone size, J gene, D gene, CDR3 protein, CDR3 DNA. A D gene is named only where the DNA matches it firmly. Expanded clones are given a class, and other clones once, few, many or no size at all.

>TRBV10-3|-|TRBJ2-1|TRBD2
CAISEPGTSGGGNEQFF
TGTGCCATCAGTGAGCCGGGGACTAGCGGAGGAGGAAATGAGCAGTTCTTC
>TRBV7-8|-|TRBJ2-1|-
CASSLSFLAGRNNEQFF
TGTGCCAGCAGCTTAAGTTTTTTGGCGGGCCGAAACAATGAGCAGTTCTTC
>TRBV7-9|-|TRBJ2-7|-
CASSLEAWMGEQYF
TGTGCCAGCAGCTTAGAGGCCTGGATGGGCGAGCAGTACTTC
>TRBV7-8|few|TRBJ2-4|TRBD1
CASSGTGFGNIQYF
TGTGCCAGCAGCGGGACAGGCTTCGGTAACATTCAGTACTTC
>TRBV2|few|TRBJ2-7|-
CASSPPPWSPGAYEQYF
TGTGCCAGCAGCCCCCCCCCTTGGTCCCCCGGGGCCTACGAGCAGTACTTC
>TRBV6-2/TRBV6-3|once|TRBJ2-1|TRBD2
CASSYSLTSGGADEQFF
TGTGCCAGCAGTTACTCCCTGACTAGCGGGGGGGCGGATGAGCAGTTCTTC
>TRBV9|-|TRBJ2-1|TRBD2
CASSDVLSGTYNEQFF
TGTGCCAGCAGCGATGTCCTTAGCGGGACCTACAATGAGCAGTTCTTC
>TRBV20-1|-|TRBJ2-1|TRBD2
CSASGGESYNEQFF
TGCAGTGCCTCGGGAGGGGAGTCCTACAATGAGCAGTTCTTC
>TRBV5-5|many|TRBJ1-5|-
CASSSRDANQPQHF
TGTGCCAGCAGCTCACGGGACGCCAATCAGCCCCAGCATTTT
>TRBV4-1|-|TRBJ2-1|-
CASSHWSGGAMNEQFF
TGCGCCAGCAGCCACTGGAGTGGGGGGGCCATGAATGAGCAGTTCTTC
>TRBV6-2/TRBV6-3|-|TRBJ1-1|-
CASSYRGGIGNTEAFF
TGTGCCAGCAGTTACCGGGGGGGCATCGGGAACACTGAAGCTTTCTTT
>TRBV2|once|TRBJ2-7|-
CASSPPRRFHYEQYF
TGTGCCAGCAGTCCCCCGCGGCGGTTTCACTACGAGCAGTACTTC
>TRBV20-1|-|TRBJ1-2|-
CSATSAAPFLNGYTF
TGCAGTGCTACCTCCGCCGCCCCGTTTTTGAATGGCTACACCTTC
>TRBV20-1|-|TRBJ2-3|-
CSARMEQSTDTQYF
TGCAGTGCTAGGATGGAACAAAGCACAGATACGCAGTATTTT
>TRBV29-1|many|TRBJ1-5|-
CSVAQGLNQPQHF
TGCAGCGTTGCGCAGGGACTTAATCAGCCCCAGCATTTT
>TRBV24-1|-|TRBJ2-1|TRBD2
CATSDPGTSGRGSDEQFF
TGTGCCACCAGTGACCCCGGGACTAGCGGGAGAGGGTCGGATGAGCAGTTCTTC
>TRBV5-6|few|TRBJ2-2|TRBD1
CASSLMGQGLVEGELFF
TGTGCCAGCAGCTTGATGGGACAGGGGTTAGTCGAAGGGGAGCTGTTTTTT
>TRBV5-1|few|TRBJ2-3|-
CASSLAWGSFSTDTQYF
TGCGCCAGCAGCTTGGCGTGGGGATCCTTTAGCACAGATACGCAGTATTTT
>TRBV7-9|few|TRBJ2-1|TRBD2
CASSQIEWASGYNEQFF
TGTGCCAGCAGCCAAATCGAGTGGGCTAGCGGTTACAATGAGCAGTTCTTC
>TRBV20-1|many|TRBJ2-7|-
CSAREGTLAQYEQYF
TGCAGTGCTAGGGAAGGGACCCTGGCCCAATACGAGCAGTACTTC
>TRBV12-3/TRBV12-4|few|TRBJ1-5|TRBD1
CASRYGQGDNQPQHF
TGTGCCAGCAGGTACGGACAGGGGGACAATCAGCCCCAGCATTTT
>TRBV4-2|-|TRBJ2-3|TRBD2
CASSPTPLAGGSYTDTQYF
TGTGCCAGCAGCCCGACACCACTAGCGGGGGGTTCCTACACAGATACGCAGTATTTT
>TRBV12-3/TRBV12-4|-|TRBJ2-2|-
CASSSFRLLNTGELFF
TGTGCCAGCAGTAGCTTCAGACTTTTGAACACCGGGGAGCTGTTTTTT
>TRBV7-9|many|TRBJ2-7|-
CASSKTGMGDEQYF
TGTGCCAGCAGCAAAACAGGGATGGGAGACGAGCAGTACTTC
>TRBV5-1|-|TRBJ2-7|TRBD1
CASSWTGDAFYEQYF
TGCGCCAGCAGCTGGACAGGGGATGCCTTTTACGAGCAGTACTTC
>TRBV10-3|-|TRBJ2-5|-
CAISASGGGVETQYF
TGTGCCATCAGTGCTTCTGGAGGGGGGGTAGAGACCCAGTACTTC
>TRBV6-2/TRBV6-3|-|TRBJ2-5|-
CASSYSTAVNQETQYF
TGTGCCAGCAGTTACTCGACGGCGGTCAACCAAGAGACCCAGTACTTC
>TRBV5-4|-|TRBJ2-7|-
CASSAAGAGYEQYF
TGTGCCAGCAGCGCCGCTGGAGCCGGCTACGAGCAGTACTTC
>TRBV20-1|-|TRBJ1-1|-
CSAMGGVLGYTEAFF
TGCAGTGCCATGGGGGGGGTTTTAGGGTACACTGAAGCTTTCTTT
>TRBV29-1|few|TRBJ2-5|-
CSVGSGGETQYF
TGCAGCGTTGGTTCTGGGGGGGAGACCCAGTACTTC
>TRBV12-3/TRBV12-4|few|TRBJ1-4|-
CASRAGMAANEKLFF
TGTGCCAGCAGGGCAGGGATGGCGGCTAATGAAAAACTGTTTTTT
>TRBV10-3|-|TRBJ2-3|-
CAISDQVAAGYTDTQYF
TGTGCCATCAGTGATCAAGTTGCGGCAGGCTATACAGATACGCAGTATTTT
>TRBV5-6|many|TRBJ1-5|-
CASSGGLSNQPQHF
TGTGCCAGCAGCGGGGGACTGAGCAATCAGCCCCAGCATTTT
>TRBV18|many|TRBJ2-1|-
CASSPGVYNEQFF
TGTGCCAGCAGCCCCGGGGTTTACAATGAGCAGTTCTTC
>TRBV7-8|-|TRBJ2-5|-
CASSLQRTGLAYQETQYF
TGTGCCAGCAGCTTACAGCGAACAGGGCTGGCGTACCAAGAGACCCAGTACTTC
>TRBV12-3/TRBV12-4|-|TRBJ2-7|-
CASSLKRGYEQYF
TGTGCCAGCAGTCTCAAGCGAGGGTATGAGCAGTACTTC